This T cell receptor beta chain comes out of a study of cytotoxic CD8 clonotypes in ibrutinib-treated CLL (dated by TCRdb to about 2021). Background for the entire study: The cohort was composed of ten to eleven relapsed/refractory and approximately 14 treatment-naive patients; IGHV unmutated status was identified in approximately 17 patients. Responses were partial in 24 patients and complete in 2; after median approximately 67 months follow-up, about 14 stayed in remission and 12 progressed. Response samples were obtained after a median of around eleven months of treatment, with a range of about 6 to 40 months. On average, each sample had roughly 260,000 productive templates and 94,082 productive rearrangements. Longitudinal samples were obtainable from about 30% of the 86 participants in the trial. Cryopreserved peripheral blood mononuclear cells were obtained before treatment, at response, and at either sustained remission or disease progression. Patients were still on ibrutinib when every remission and progressive disease sample was collected. General conclusions and limits of the study: Clonality increased at ibrutinib response, stayed stable in sustained remission, and fell back toward baseline at progression. Baseline clonality was found to be higher than that of age-matched healthy donors and was strongly correlated with circulating CD8+ T-cell counts. Public clonotypes were rare and either contracted or stayed stable during treatment, and the rise in clonality at ibrutinib response reflected the expansion of private clonotypes. Sampling times were not matched between sustained-remission and progressing patients, and lymph node repertoires were not studied.

In the case of this clone: Its recognized antigen is unknown. No much larger clonotype is one base removed from it; base qualities were not supplied.

The goal of deep resolution MiSeq sequencing was a depth between 1 in 1 million and 1 in 200,000 T cells, and coverage averaged 10x per clonotype. The immunoSEQ hsTCRB Kit was used to generate TCR beta libraries. Regarding the original processing steps: ImmunoSEQ Data Assistant and ImmunoSEQ Analyzer were used for data analysis, and V, D and J genes were assigned according to IMGT definitions. Clonality, which ranges from 0 to 1, was calculated as one minus the normalized Shannon entropy of productive rearrangement frequencies. Only overrepresented clonotypes making up at least 0.05% of each patient's repertoire were included in the public clonotype analysis. Approximately 13 age-matched healthy donor repertoires from immuneACCESS served as clonality controls. As stored in TCRdb, this immuneACCESS dataset retains in-frame rearrangements with V and J assigned. A fraction of the clones does not appear; measured against another copy, unresolved V genes explain less than half of the discrepancy, and the remainder lacks a known reason. That table is the source of V, J and clone size, and D and trimming were worked out from the DNA. The sample includes 17,000 or so clones, with 50% to 75% observed a single time. Of the sample, 25% is held by the ten largest clones.

Looking up the germline V gene (reference sequence) yields CDR1 PRHDT and CDR2 FYEKMQ. V gives up 5 bases and J gives up 3 bases, and the segment between their germline ends measures 11 bases. The CDR3 has 14 amino acids, counting the end cysteine and phenylalanine. CDR3 DNA is the only sequence kept; it has 42 bases, read in frame from the first base. The intended sense of this specimen's time point label: approximately eleven months on ibrutinib. For TCR beta library preparation, roughly 2 micrograms of genomic DNA was extracted from cryopreserved PBMCs. High-throughput TCR beta sequencing was performed on longitudinal blood samples from CLL patients receiving ibrutinib monotherapy. The patients were enrolled in a single-center, open-label phase 2 trial of ibrutinib monotherapy.

This TCR was recovered from a human donor with chronic lymphocytic leukemia. Material: PBMCs, obtained after 12 months of ibrutinib treatment. This receptor chain uses TRBV13 and TRBJ2-4; the D gene may be TRBD1 or TRBD2, since each aligns over 6 bases. The sequence in DNA is TGTGCCAGCAGCCCAGGAGGGGGCAAAAACATTCAGTACTTC. Its protein reads: CASSPGGGKNIQYF.